This T cell receptor beta chain appears in the sequencing data of a study of OX40 agonist ivuxolimab in advanced cancers. Germline CDR1 SEHNR, CDR2 FQNEAQ (reference sequence). V shed 5 bases and J shed 8 bases, with 21 bases lying between them. The CDR3 consists of 16 residues. Sequencing used immunoSEQ multiplex PCR; TCRdb keeps in-frame clones, though not all of them. Of some 95,000 clones in the sample, more than 85% were seen once. This clone appeared once. J is TRBJ1-4 and V is TRBV7-9; unclear D gene. The sample consisted of CD4+ or CD8+ T cells sorted from blood, taken in a trial of the OX40 agonist ivuxolimab. The origin of this receptor is an adult with an advanced solid tumor such as melanoma, head and neck, liver or kidney cancer. In DNA form, the CDR3 reads TGTGCCAGCAGCCCACCCCGTTTCGACATCGGGGAAAAACTGTTTTTT. Translating it yields CASSPPRFDIGEKLFF.